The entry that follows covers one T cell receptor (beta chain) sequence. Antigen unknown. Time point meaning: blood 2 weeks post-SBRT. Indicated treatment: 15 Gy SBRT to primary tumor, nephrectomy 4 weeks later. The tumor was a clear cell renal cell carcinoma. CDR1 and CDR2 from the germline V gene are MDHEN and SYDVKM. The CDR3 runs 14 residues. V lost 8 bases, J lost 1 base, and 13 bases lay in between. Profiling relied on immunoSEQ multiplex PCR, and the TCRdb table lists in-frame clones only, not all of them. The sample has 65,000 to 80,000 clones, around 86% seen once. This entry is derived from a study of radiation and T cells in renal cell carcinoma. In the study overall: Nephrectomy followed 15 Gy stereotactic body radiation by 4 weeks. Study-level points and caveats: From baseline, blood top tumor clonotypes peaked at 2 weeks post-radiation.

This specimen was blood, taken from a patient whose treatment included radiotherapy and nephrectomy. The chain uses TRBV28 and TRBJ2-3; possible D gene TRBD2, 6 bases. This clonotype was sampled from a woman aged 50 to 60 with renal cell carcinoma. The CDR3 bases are TGTGCCAGCCTAGGCAGGGAGGGCACAGATACGCAGTATTTT. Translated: CASLGREGTDTQYF.